This is a list of T cell receptor beta chains from one sample in a study of type 1 and type 2 diabetes patients. TCRdb re-analysed the multiplex PCR reads in MiXCR, keeping a single row per CDR3 protein. The repertoire has 270,000 or so distinct CDR3 sequences, approximately 50% of them found once; the top ten carry approximately 13%. The source material was peripheral blood mononuclear cells (PBMCs). The source of these receptors is a man between 18 and 35 years old with type 2 diabetes. CDR3s include the opening cysteine and the closing phenylalanine or tryptophan. D genes are given only for firm matches. Size tells how often a clone was seen (once, few, many) or the class of an expanded clone, and some rows leave it out.

v_call	clone_size	j_call	d_call	cdr3_aa	cdr3_nt
TRBV19	NA	TRBJ2-5	TRBD2	CASSIIAGEETQYF	TGTGCCAGTAGTATAATAGCGGGAGAAGAGACCCAGTACTTC
TRBV4-3	few	TRBJ2-1	NA	CASSQESGLNEQFF	TGCGCCAGCAGCCAAGAGTCCGGGCTCAATGAGCAGTTCTTC
TRBV14	many	TRBJ2-1	NA	CASSTAYNEQFF	TGTGCCAGCAGCACGGCCTACAATGAGCAGTTCTTC
TRBV19	NA	TRBJ2-7	NA	CASSTLTGYEQYF	TGTGCCAGTAGTACACTGACAGGCTACGAGCAGTACTTC
TRBV2	NA	TRBJ2-7	NA	CASSDRRSLRYYEQYF	TGTGCCAGCAGTGATAGGAGGTCTCTCCGGTACTACGAGCAGTACTTC
TRBV5-1	NA	TRBJ1-2	NA	CASSLASSGMTYGYTF	TGCGCCAGCAGCTTGGCCTCTTCAGGGATGACCTATGGCTACACCTTC
TRBV20-1	once	TRBJ2-7	TRBD2	CSARERLADYYEQYF	TGCAGTGCTAGAGAGAGACTAGCGGACTACTACGAGCAGTACTTC
TRBV19	few	TRBJ1-1	NA	CASSILGKANTEAFF	TGTGCCAGTAGTATATTGGGGAAGGCGAACACTGAAGCTTTCTTT
TRBV4-3	NA	TRBJ1-1	TRBD1	CASSHLGQTLNTEAFF	TGCGCCAGCAGCCATTTGGGACAGACATTGAACACTGAAGCTTTCTTT
TRBV25-1	NA	TRBJ2-7	TRBD2	CASSYSPGLAGGSNEQYF	TGTGCCAGCAGTTACTCTCCCGGACTAGCGGGAGGATCTAACGAGCAGTACTTC
TRBV6-9	NA	TRBJ1-6	TRBD1	CASSFNQGANSPLHF	TGTGCCAGCAGTTTCAACCAGGGGGCTAATTCACCCCTCCACTTT
TRBV28	NA	TRBJ2-7	NA	CAISSEGVYEQYF	TGTGCCATCTCCTCGGAGGGGGTCTACGAGCAGTACTTC
TRBV4-3	NA	TRBJ2-7	NA	CASSQVVASYEQYF	TGCGCCAGCAGCCAAGTAGTTGCCTCCTACGAGCAGTACTTC
TRBV6-4	NA	TRBJ2-3	TRBD1	CASSDSQGADTQYF	TGTGCCAGCAGTGACTCACAGGGGGCAGATACGCAGTATTTT
TRBV6-6	NA	TRBJ1-6	TRBD1	CASRPPDRDNSPLHF	TGTGCCAGCAGACCTCCGGACAGGGACAATTCACCCCTCCACTTT
TRBV20-1	NA	TRBJ2-5	NA	CSASWIQETQYF	TGCAGTGCTAGCTGGATCCAAGAGACCCAGTACTTC
TRBV15	NA	TRBJ1-2	TRBD1	CATSSDLGQGQEGYTF	TGTGCCACCAGCAGTGACCTTGGACAGGGCCAAGAAGGCTACACCTTC
TRBV25-1	NA	TRBJ1-4	NA	CASRDAPTQKLFF	TGTGCCAGCAGAGATGCTCCAACCCAAAAACTGTTTTTT
TRBV12-3/TRBV12-4	few	TRBJ2-7	NA	CASSSDMKSYEQYF	TGTGCCAGCAGTTCTGACATGAAGAGTTACGAGCAGTACTTC
TRBV10-3	few	TRBJ1-2	TRBD1	CAISGGQGGSRRGYTF	TGTGCCATCAGTGGGGGACAGGGAGGGAGTCGTCGGGGCTACACCTTC
TRBV28	NA	TRBJ1-5	NA	CASSLWPGSNQPQHF	TGTGCCAGCAGTTTATGGCCGGGGAGCAATCAGCCCCAGCATTTT
TRBV7-9	few	TRBJ2-7	NA	CASSLVEASGYF	TGTGCCAGCAGCTTAGTTGAGGCCTCGGGGTACTTC
TRBV30	NA	TRBJ2-3	NA	CASSADISATDTQYF	TGTGCCAGTAGTGCCGACATATCAGCCACAGATACGCAGTATTTT
TRBV6-6	NA	TRBJ2-2	NA	CASSPVSGELFF	TGTGCCAGCAGTCCAGTAAGCGGGGAGCTGTTTTTT
TRBV2	NA	TRBJ2-5	TRBD1	CAALGTEPLETQYF	TGTGCCGCACTAGGGACAGAGCCTTTAGAGACCCAGTACTTC
TRBV7-3	many	TRBJ2-7	NA	CASSPSGGGTEQYF	TGTGCCAGCAGCCCGTCCGGGGGTGGAACCGAGCAGTACTTC
TRBV7-3	once	TRBJ1-2	NA	CASSLGLWEAGYGYTF	TGTGCCAGCAGCTTAGGTCTTTGGGAGGCTGGGTATGGCTACACCTTC
TRBV7-3	few	TRBJ2-2	NA	CASTQTVNTGELFF	TGTGCCAGCACTCAAACGGTCAACACCGGGGAGCTGTTTTTT
TRBV6-2/TRBV6-3	few	TRBJ1-2	NA	CASSYSTNYGYTF	TGTGCCAGCAGTTACAGCACTAACTATGGCTACACCTTC
TRBV7-3	NA	TRBJ1-1	NA	CASSFILDSEAFF	TGTGCCAGCAGCTTTATCCTGGACAGCGAAGCTTTCTTT
TRBV14	NA	TRBJ1-1	NA	CARRKQEVNTEAFF	TGTGCCAGGCGAAAACAGGAGGTGAACACTGAAGCTTTCTTT
TRBV30	NA	TRBJ1-1	NA	CAWTYGPTRTEAFF	TGTGCCTGGACTTATGGGCCCACACGGACTGAAGCTTTCTTT
TRBV24-1	NA	TRBJ1-1	TRBD1	CATSGGQGWQDTEAFF	TGTGCCACCAGCGGGGGACAGGGGTGGCAGGACACTGAAGCTTTCTTT
TRBV10-1	NA	TRBJ2-7	TRBD2	CASSEWTSGGYGEQYF	TGCGCCAGCAGTGAGTGGACTAGCGGGGGGTATGGCGAGCAGTACTTC
TRBV2	NA	TRBJ1-2	NA	CASSENRLYTF	TGTGCCAGCAGTGAAAACAGACTCTACACCTTC
TRBV2	NA	TRBJ1-4	NA	CASSDRAAYKATNEKLFF	TGTGCCAGCAGTGATCGGGCGGCGTACAAAGCAACTAATGAAAAACTGTTTTTT
TRBV19	many	TRBJ2-7	TRBD1	CASSTYRDRGHEQYF	TGTGCCAGTAGTACCTACCGGGACAGGGGTCACGAGCAGTACTTC
TRBV2	NA	TRBJ1-2	NA	CASTTYSDLGGYTF	TGTGCCAGCACTACGTACAGTGACCTCGGAGGCTACACCTTC
TRBV19	once	TRBJ1-5	NA	CAARDTSYSNQPQHF	TGTGCCGCCCGGGACACGTCATATAGCAATCAGCCCCAGCATTTT
TRBV20-1	NA	TRBJ1-5	NA	CSAGLGVVNQPQHF	TGCAGTGCCGGGTTAGGGGTGGTGAATCAGCCCCAGCATTTT
TRBV13	once	TRBJ2-7	NA	CASSLRRDSDYERYF	TGTGCCAGCAGCTTACGGCGGGATTCCGACTACGAGCGGTACTTC
TRBV12-3/TRBV12-4	NA	TRBJ2-7	NA	CASSATRDFSYEQYF	TGTGCCAGCAGTGCGACCCGGGACTTCTCCTACGAGCAGTACTTC
TRBV6-2/TRBV6-3	NA	TRBJ2-7	TRBD1	CASSGSLGQGKSYEQYF	TGTGCCAGCAGTGGAAGCCTGGGACAGGGAAAAAGCTACGAGCAGTACTTC
TRBV28	few	TRBJ2-5	TRBD2	CASSPTGRGVETQYF	TGTGCCAGCAGTCCTACCGGGAGGGGGGTAGAGACCCAGTACTTC
TRBV9	NA	TRBJ2-7	TRBD1	CASSESGTGRIEQYF	TGTGCCAGCAGTGAATCCGGGACAGGGAGGATCGAGCAGTACTTC
TRBV4-2	NA	TRBJ1-2	NA	CASSLLTYPGGYTF	TGTGCCAGCAGCTTGCTAACCTACCCTGGGGGCTACACCTTC
TRBV6-5	few	TRBJ1-2	NA	CASRNGYTF	TGTGCCAGCAGAAATGGCTACACCTTC
TRBV20-1	NA	TRBJ2-7	TRBD2	CSARYLPPGLGVHEQYF	TGCAGTGCTAGATACCTGCCCCCGGGACTAGGTGTACACGAGCAGTACTTC
TRBV6-6	NA	TRBJ2-2	NA	CASSNQTGVQTGELFF	TGTGCCAGCAGTAACCAGACGGGCGTCCAGACCGGGGAGCTGTTTTTT
TRBV2	NA	TRBJ2-1	NA	CASSHGGTDAYNEQFF	TGTGCCAGCAGCCATGGGGGGACTGACGCCTACAATGAGCAGTTCTTC
TRBV20-1	NA	TRBJ2-5	TRBD2	CSAELALSETQYF	TGCAGTGCTGAACTAGCGCTCTCAGAGACCCAGTACTTC
TRBV13	NA	TRBJ2-5	NA	CASSLSRETQYF	TGTGCCAGCAGCTTATCCCGAGAGACCCAGTACTTC
TRBV30	few	TRBJ2-5	NA	CAWSGGSQETQYF	TGTGCCTGGAGTGGAGGGTCCCAAGAGACCCAGTACTTC
TRBV3-1	NA	TRBJ2-1	NA	CASSTRQHSGHYSYNEQFF	TGTGCCAGCAGTACTCGACAACATAGCGGACATTACTCCTACAATGAGCAGTTCTTC
TRBV11-2	few	TRBJ2-7	NA	CASSLGEKLYEQYF	TGTGCCAGCAGCTTAGGCGAGAAGCTATACGAGCAGTACTTC
TRBV7-8	NA	TRBJ1-3	TRBD1	CASSTHLIKQGATNTIYF	TGTGCCAGCAGCACCCACCTTATCAAACAGGGGGCCACAAACACCATATATTTT
TRBV19	NA	TRBJ2-3	NA	CASSITSSTDTQYF	TGTGCCAGTAGTATAACCAGCTCCACAGATACGCAGTATTTT